Following are 5 T cell receptor beta chains from one sample sequenced in a study of cytomegalovirus exposure and HLA in healthy donors. PCR was performed using 60 Vbeta and 13 Jbeta primers. The data were produced by immunoSEQ multiplex PCR, yet TCRdb's version contains in-frame clones alone and is incomplete. The sample lists 150,000 to 200,000 clones, roughly 84% seen once, with around 0.27% in the top ten. Sequenced input: PBMCs. The source of these receptors is a boy aged 5-17 years in good health and CMV-seronegative.

In DNA form, the CDR3 reads TGCGCCAGCAGCCCAAAGATTCAGGGGAAGGCTTTCTTT. Encoded protein: CASSPKIQGKAFF. This chain connects TRBV10-1 to TRBJ1-1; D is perhaps TRBD1 (6 bases). The CDR3 covers 13 residues. V was shortened by 6 bases and J by 11 bases, with 19 bases between the two germline ends. The germline V gene has CDR1 WNHNN and CDR2 SYGVQD (reference sequence).

Only a few counts were recorded for this clone. The chain links TRBV28 to TRBJ2-7; tentative D call: TRBD1 (5 bases). Germline loops: CDR1 MDHEN, CDR2 SYDVKM. The CDR3 sequence is 12 residues long. The V and J ends lost 2 bases and 4 bases respectively, with 6 bases between them. The CDR3 DNA follows: TGTGCCAGCAGTTTACAGGGTTACGAGCAGTACTTC. Translated: CASSLQGYEQYF.

CDR3 in DNA: TGCAGCGTCCTGGGGGGGCCGGACAATGAGCAGTTCTTC. Protein sequence: CSVLGGPDNEQFF. The V and J genes are TRBV29-1 and TRBJ2-1; TRBD2 might be the D (7 bases). Trimming shortened V by 6 bases and J by 5 bases, and 14 bases separated the two germline ends. This CDR3 has 13 amino acids. The germline V gene encodes CDR1 SQVTM and CDR2 ANQGSEA.

The sample holds one count of this clone. The rearrangement uses TRBV6-4 and TRBJ2-7; 11 bases line up with TRBD2. Germline V CDR1 and CDR2: MRHNA, SNTAGT. CDR3 length equals 20 residues. With 6 bases clipped from V and 2 bases from J, the junction kept 21 bases outside the gene matches. CDR3 nucleotide sequence: TGTGCCAGCAGGGGAGGGACTAGCGGCCCCCGGGAGGGTACAACCTACGAGCAGTACTTC. It translates to CASRGGTSGPREGTTYEQYF.

A single count supports this clone. Here the CDR3 reads CASSLGGVAGGRDTQYF. The CDR3 nucleotides read TGTGCCAGCAGCTTAGGGGGAGTAGCGGGAGGGAGAGATACGCAGTATTTT. The J gene is TRBJ2-3, the V gene TRBV7-8, with TRBD2 matching 11 bases. V was clipped by 1 base and J by 5 bases; unmatched bases: 8. Germline assignment: CDR1 SGHVS and CDR2 FQNEAQ. This CDR3 is 17 amino acids long.